Described below is a single TCR beta chain sequence and its context. This specimen comes from a study of CD8 T cells in Susac syndrome. V trimming: 7 bases; J trimming: 10 bases; junction bases outside the gene matches: 16. Germline CDR1 MNHEY, CDR2 SVGEGT. CDR3 length equals 15 residues. With random hexamers, 0.5 to 1 ug RNA was reverse transcribed. TCRdb recomputed calls from the immunoSEQ multiplex PCR reads with MiXCR, one row per CDR3 protein. The data hold 50,000 to 55,000 distinct CDR3 sequences, with around 93% observed a single time. The V gene is TRBV6-2 or TRBV6-3, the J gene TRBJ2-3, with TRBD1 matching 8 bases. This sequence originates from a human donor with Susac syndrome. The sequencing sample was made of CD8+ T cells from PBMCs. The CDR3 sequence: CASKPDRVRPGAQYF. CDR3 DNA: TGTGCCAGCAAACCGGACAGGGTACGACCGGGAGCGCAGTATTTT.